The 7 T cell receptor beta chains in this list originate from one sample, sequenced in a study of T and B cells in COVID-19 patients. TRB rearrangements were amplified by multiplex PCR with BIOMED2 TRB-A/B primers. One entry per CDR3 protein, called by TCRdb with MiXCR from the multiplex PCR reads. There are roughly 9,000 distinct CDR3 sequences in the sample; 25% to 30% occur only once, and 27% lies in the top ten. Blood genomic DNA input for TRB amplification was roughly 230-550 ng. Source material: blood. These receptors were taken from a human donor who had recovered from COVID-19.

The V gene is TRBV6-2 or TRBV6-3, the J gene TRBJ2-5, with 8 bases fitting TRBD1. Germline assignment: CDR1 MNHEY and CDR2 SVGEGT. Trimming at V came to 5 bases and at J to 4 bases, leaving 6 bases not matched to a gene. The CDR3 totals 14 residues. The CDR3 reads CASSTRTGRETQYF. DNA of the CDR3: TGTGCCAGCAGTACCCGGACAGGGAGAGAGACCCAGTACTTC.

The rearrangement uses TRBV18 and TRBJ2-5; D is possibly TRBD2 (5 bases). Germline V CDR1 and CDR2: KGHSH, LQKENI. The V end lost 1 base, the J end lost 0 bases, and 6 bases lay between the germline ends. The CDR3 is made up of 14 amino acids. The CDR3 DNA is TGTGCCAGCTCACCACTAGCGTACCAAGAGACCCAGTACTTC. It translates to CASSPLAYQETQYF.

The chain employs TRBV6-1 and TRBJ1-2; D is possibly TRBD1 (6 bases). V was clipped by 4 bases and J by 7 bases, with 22 bases between them. The CDR3 sequence is 16 residues long. Germline CDR1 MNHNS, CDR2 SASEGT. The CDR3 bases are TGTGCCAGCAGTGTAAATTTAATGGGGGCGGACGGTGGCTACACCTTC. As protein: CASSVNLMGADGGYTF.

This clonotype is deemed medium-sized. The chain couples TRBV19 to TRBJ1-2, with D maybe TRBD1 (5 bases). V was clipped by 5 bases and J by 8 bases, with 27 bases between them. CDR3 length: 17 amino acids. CDR1 is LNHDA and CDR2 is SQIVND in the germline V gene (reference sequence). The CDR3 bases are TGTGCCAGTAGTCCACAGACAGCAGAGCTAATTCAACGGGGCTACACCTTC. Residues: CASSPQTAELIQRGYTF.

The rearrangement links TRBV6-1 to TRBJ1-2; a possible D gene is TRBD1 (6 bases). Looked up from germline, CDR1 is MNHNS and CDR2 is SASEGT. This CDR3 comprises 12 residues. V was shortened by 7 bases and J by 7 bases, with 13 bases between the two germline ends. CDR3 sequence: CASTQTGTGYTF. Written as DNA, the CDR3 is TGTGCCAGCACCCAAACAGGGACTGGCTACACCTTC.

This clonotype has only a few counts. The J gene is TRBJ1-1, the V gene TRBV30; 7 bases align to TRBD1. Per the germline V gene, CDR1 is GTSNPN and CDR2 is SVGIG (reference sequence). This CDR3 comprises 11 residues. The junction had 2 bases not matched to a gene; V was cut back by 2 bases and J by 8 bases. The CDR3 here is CAWSLTGEAFF. DNA for the CDR3: TGTGCCTGGAGTCTGACAGGGGAAGCTTTCTTT.

About this clonotype: The junction does not match germline at one end; this may be a read error. V usage is TRBV19 and J usage is TRBJ1-5, with 7 bases that match TRBD1. CDR3 length equals 16 residues. CDR1 and CDR2 (germline): LNHDA, SQIVND (reference sequence). CDR3 residues: CASSIDQGGRDQPRHF. CDR3 coding DNA: TGTGCCAGTAGTATAGATCAGGGGGGGCGCGATCAGCCCCGGCATTTT.